A single sample gave rise to the 28 T cell receptor beta chains below, sequenced in a study of cytomegalovirus exposure and HLA in healthy donors. The PCR used 60 Vbeta and 13 Jbeta primers. TCRdb's table, derived via immunoSEQ multiplex PCR, lists solely in-frame clones and lacks some. The sample has 200,000 to 250,000 clones, about 85% seen once. Sequences were obtained from PBMCs. All receptors derive from a girl aged 2 to 10 in good health and CMV-seronegative.

CDR3 sequence: CASSADRGHNQPQHF. The CDR3 DNA follows: TGTGCCAGCAGCGCCGACAGGGGGCACAATCAGCCCCAGCATTTT. The chain uses TRBV6-5 and TRBJ1-5; 10 positions match TRBD1. The J segment lost 3 bases and the V segment lost 6 bases, leaving 5 bases of the junction unmatched. CDR1 and CDR2 (germline): MNHEY, SVGAGI. The CDR3 totals 15 residues.

As DNA, the CDR3 is TGCGCCAGCAGCCAAGTCTTCGGCGGGGAAAACACTGAAGCTTTCTTT. This gives the protein CASSQVFGGENTEAFF. This chain joins TRBV4-1 and TRBJ1-1; no reliable D call. Trimming took off 1 base at V and 2 bases at J, with 14 bases between the two ends. Germline CDR1 and CDR2: MGHRA and YSYEKL. This CDR3 comprises 16 residues.

The chain uses TRBV6-6 and TRBJ2-3, with 9 nucleotides matching TRBD1. CDR1 and CDR2 from the germline V gene are MNHNY and SVGAGI (reference sequence). The CDR3 runs to 15 residues. V shed 2 bases and J 3 bases; nucleotides not matched to a gene: 3. The CDR3 loop is CASSYGGQGTDTQYF. CDR3 in DNA: TGTGCCAGCAGTTACGGTGGACAGGGGACAGATACGCAGTATTTT.

The chain employs TRBV7-9 and TRBJ1-3; 9 bases are shared with TRBD1. V shed 5 bases and J 2 bases; nucleotides not matched to a gene: 7. The CDR3 covers 16 residues. Germline CDR1 and CDR2: SEHNR and FQNEAQ (reference sequence). CDR3 amino acids: CASSQTGTGTGNTIYF. As DNA, the CDR3 is TGTGCCAGCAGCCAAACCGGGACAGGGACTGGAAACACCATATATTTT.

V is TRBV9 and J is TRBJ2-7; 7 bases are shared with TRBD2. The DNA end lines up better with TRBJ2-5; the J call may be wrong. Germline assignment: CDR1 SGDLS and CDR2 YYNGEE. CDR3 length: 17 residues. In DNA form, the CDR3 reads TGTGCCAGCAGCGTAGCTGGTAATAGCGGGTCCCAAGAGACCCAGTACTTC. It specifies CASSVAGNSGSQETQYF.

The chain recombines TRBV19 with TRBJ1-4, with TRBD1 identical over 8 bases. CDR3 length: 16 residues. Germline CDR1 is LNHDA and CDR2 is SQIVND (reference sequence). Trimming removed 6 bases from V and 3 bases from J; junction bases left unmatched: 9. CDR3 amino acids: CASRPFQGAANEKLFF. The CDR3 coding sequence is TGTGCCAGTAGGCCATTCCAGGGGGCGGCTAATGAAAAACTGTTTTTT.

The V call is TRBV5-1, the J call TRBJ2-3; perhaps TRBD1 as D (5 bases). Germline V gene lookup returns CDR1 SGHRS and CDR2 YFSETQ. The CDR3 totals 16 residues. V dropped 1 base and J dropped 4 bases, with 16 bases sitting between them. The chain's CDR3 is CASSLRLQLGADTQYF. The CDR3 DNA is TGCGCCAGCAGCTTGCGTCTCCAGTTAGGGGCAGATACGCAGTATTTT.

The chain links TRBV6-5 to TRBJ2-1; 10 nucleotides match TRBD2. This CDR3 is 15 amino acids long. Germline V gives CDR1 MNHEY, CDR2 SVGAGI. With V trimmed by 2 bases and J by 6 bases, 4 bases remained unmatched. CDR3 loop: CASSYRSGGANEQFF. CDR3 sequence (DNA): TGTGCCAGCAGTTACCGAAGCGGGGGGGCCAATGAGCAGTTCTTC.

This clone has more than one count but fewer than ten. The V gene is TRBV28, the J gene TRBJ1-2; 8 nucleotides line up with TRBD1. The CDR3 length is 15 residues. Germline V gene data show CDR1 as MDHEN and CDR2 as SYDVKM. J lost 0 bases, V lost 5 bases, and 5 bases had no gene match. CDR3: CASSQSGGPNYGYTF. DNA for the CDR3: TGTGCCAGCAGTCAATCAGGGGGCCCTAACTATGGCTACACCTTC.

The chain uses TRBV2 and TRBJ2-1; tentative D call: TRBD1 (5 bases). The CDR3 loop spans 15 amino acids. V lost 4 bases and J 7 bases, leaving 17 bases between the germline ends. CDR1 and CDR2 from the germline V gene are SNHLY and FYNNEI. The CDR3 DNA follows: TGTGCCAGCAGTGCCTGGGGCAGGGTGGGGAATGAGCAGTTCTTC. It encodes CASSAWGRVGNEQFF.

V gene TRBV2 combines with J gene TRBJ2-5; TRBD1 agrees at 9 bases. The CDR3 length is 15 residues. J lost 7 bases, V lost 4 bases, and 10 bases had no gene match. Germline V lookup: CDR1 SNHLY, CDR2 FYNNEI. This CDR3 reads CASSGTGEDGGTQYF. The CDR3 region has the DNA TGTGCCAGCAGTGGGACAGGGGAGGATGGAGGGACCCAGTACTTC.

This clone was seen just once. The V call is TRBV7-9, the J call TRBJ1-1; the D is unclear. V was trimmed by 1 base and J by 10 bases, leaving 13 bases between them. Per the germline V gene, CDR1 is SEHNR and CDR2 is FQNEAQ (reference sequence). The CDR3 length is 13 residues. The CDR3 sequence is CASSLVGGVGAFF. In DNA form, the CDR3 reads TGTGCCAGCAGCTTAGTTGGAGGCGTGGGAGCTTTCTTT.

The rearrangement links TRBV2 to TRBJ2-6, with TRBD1 as a possible D gene (8 bases). The germline CDR1 and CDR2 sequences are SNHLY and FYNNEI. V was pared by 2 bases and J by 3 bases, with 17 bases between. This CDR3 is built from 18 residues. The CDR3 nucleotides read TGTGCCAGCAGTGAAAGCCCACAGGGGGGGGGTGGGGCCAACGTCCTGACTTTC. It yields the protein CASSESPQGGGGANVLTF.

CDR3 amino acids: CASSATGGRSFSTDTQYF. The CDR3, as DNA: TGTGCCAGCAGCGCCACAGGGGGCAGATCCTTTAGCACAGATACGCAGTATTTT. This sequence joins TRBV9 and TRBJ2-3, with 9 nucleotides matching TRBD1. Trimming cost V 3 bases and J 0 bases; bases outside gene matches: 11. The CDR3 length is 18 residues. Germline-derived CDR1 and CDR2 are SGDLS and YYNGEE.

This rearrangement joins TRBV25-1 to TRBJ2-3; D gene ambiguous. Germline CDR1 and CDR2: MGHDK and SYGVNS. The germline V and J ends were trimmed by 1 base and 0 bases, with 2 bases remaining between them. CDR3 size: 13 residues. The CDR3 region is CASSESSTDTQYF. The DNA for the CDR3 is TGTGCCAGCAGTGAATCTAGCACAGATACGCAGTATTTT.

The V and J genes are TRBV7-9 and TRBJ1-2; D remains unclear. The CDR3 length is 11 residues. V was shortened by 4 bases and J by 3 bases, with 3 bases between the two germline ends. Looked up from germline, CDR1 is SEHNR and CDR2 is FQNEAQ (reference sequence). CDR3 in amino acids: CASSSDYGYTF. CDR3 bases: TGTGCCAGCAGCTCAGACTATGGCTACACCTTC.

The count of this clone is one. Since no conserved phenylalanine or tryptophan closes the CDR3, a read error is the likely cause. The chain has TRBV4-1 and TRBJ2-2; unclear D gene. Trimming removed 6 bases from V and 2 bases from J, with 1 base in between. The CDR3 contains 11 residues. Germline CDR1 reads MGHRA; CDR2 reads YSYEKL. Here the CDR3 DNA reads TGCGCCAGCAGAAACACCGGGGAGCTGTTTTCT. Amino acids: CASRNTGELFS.

This clone appeared a single time. The rearrangement uses TRBV25-1 and TRBJ1-4; D gene ambiguous. Germline lookup yields CDR1 MGHDK and CDR2 SYGVNS. The ends were cut back, 1 base at V and 8 bases at J, with 5 bases in the middle. This CDR3 region has 12 residues. CDR3 in DNA: TGTGCCAGCAGTGAATCTCGGGAAAAACTGTTTTTT. This gives the protein CASSESREKLFF.

Only one count was recorded for this clone. The CDR3 region is CSVAGTGPREQYF. DNA of the CDR3: TGCAGCGTGGCCGGGACAGGGCCTCGCGAGCAGTACTTC. This chain uses TRBV29-1 with TRBJ2-7, with 9 bases lining up with TRBD1. This CDR3 is 13 amino acids long. Germline V gene sequence: CDR1 SQVTM, CDR2 ANQGSEA. With 6 bases clipped from V and 6 bases from J, the junction kept 9 bases outside the gene matches.

The chain couples TRBV27 to TRBJ1-1; no clear D gene. This CDR3 has 13 amino acids. The V and J ends lost 3 bases and 1 base respectively, with 6 bases between them. Germline CDR1 reads MNHEY; CDR2 reads SMNVEV (reference sequence). In DNA form, the CDR3 reads TGTGCCAGCAGTTTGGCTCGGAACACTGAAGCTTTCTTT. This codes for CASSLARNTEAFF.

Only a few counts were recorded for this clone. This chain links TRBV2 with TRBJ1-1, with D uncertain. CDR3 length equals 11 residues. Germline lookup yields CDR1 SNHLY and CDR2 FYNNEI. The ends were cut back, 10 bases at V and 5 bases at J, with 11 bases in the middle. The CDR3 coding sequence is TGTGCCATCCCAGCGGGTACTGAAGCTTTCTTT. Translated, it gives CAIPAGTEAFF. Filled out from reference TRBV2 and TRBJ1-1, the complete variable domain reads EPEVTQTPSHQVTQMGQEVILRCVPISNHLYFYWYRQILGQKVEFLVSFYNNEISEKSEIFDDQFSVERPDGSNFTLKIRSTKLEDSAMYFCAIPAGTEAFFGQGTRLTVV.

This clone was found once. J is TRBJ1-2 and V is TRBV6-5; D remains ambiguous. The CDR3 is 11 residues long. V dropped 6 bases and J dropped 7 bases, with 9 bases sitting between them. Germline lookup yields CDR1 MNHEY and CDR2 SVGAGI. The CDR3 region has the DNA TGTGCCAGCAGGACCAGGTTTGGCTACACCTTC. Amino acid sequence: CASRTRFGYTF.

The chain links TRBV27 to TRBJ1-5; 7 bases line up with TRBD1. CDR1 is MNHEY and CDR2 is SMNVEV in the germline V gene (reference sequence). J gave up 2 bases and V 6 bases, and 10 bases lay outside the gene matches. CDR3 length equals 16 residues. CDR3 in DNA: TGTGCCAGCAGCCCACAGGGGAGAGTCGGCAATCAGCCCCAGCATTTT. Its translation: CASSPQGRVGNQPQHF.

This clone was counted only a few times. The rearrangement links TRBV5-4 to TRBJ2-2, with a weak D call TRBD1 (5 bases). Trimming took off 2 bases at V and 4 bases at J, with 9 bases between the two ends. The CDR3 consists of 14 residues. Per germline, CDR1 SGHNT and CDR2 YYREEE (reference sequence). The CDR3 coding sequence is TGTGCCAGCAGCTTAGGGGTGGGCACCGGGGAGCTGTTTTTT. Translated, it gives CASSLGVGTGELFF.

The gene calls are TRBV5-6 and TRBJ2-3; no clear D. Germline V gene sequence: CDR1 SGHDT, CDR2 YYEEEE. V shed 4 bases and J shed 0 bases, with 12 bases lying between them. This CDR3 spans 15 amino acids. The CDR3 sequence is CASSPLPASTDTQYF. The CDR3 nucleotides read TGTGCCAGCAGCCCCCTACCCGCTAGCACAGATACGCAGTATTTT.

This clone appeared a few times. The chain uses TRBV6-1 and TRBJ2-5; 9 bases are a match to TRBD2. The length of the CDR3 is 15 residues. Trimming took 11 bases from V and 1 from J; bases not matched to a gene: 11. CDR1 and CDR2 (germline): MNHNS, SASEGT. The CDR3 nucleotides read TGTGCCGGCCGAAAGCGGGGGGACTCCCAAGAGACCCAGTACTTC. Translating it yields CAGRKRGDSQETQYF.

This chain joins TRBV2 and TRBJ1-1, with 8 bases fitting TRBD1. Trimming removed 6 bases from V and 0 bases from J; junction bases left unmatched: 0. CDR1 is SNHLY, CDR2 FYNNEI, per germline. The CDR3 extends over 13 amino acids. The CDR3: CASRTGVNTEAFF. The DNA for the CDR3 is TGTGCCAGCAGGACAGGGGTGAACACTGAAGCTTTCTTT.

The V call is TRBV4-1, the J call TRBJ2-7; the match to TRBD1 covers 9 bases. The ends lost 2 bases at V and 3 bases at J; junction bases unmatched: 2. CDR1 and CDR2 from the germline V gene are MGHRA and YSYEKL. The CDR3 consists of 14 residues. CDR3 in amino acids: CASSQTGQGYEQYF. CDR3 nucleotides: TGCGCCAGCAGCCAAACGGGACAGGGCTACGAGCAGTACTTC.